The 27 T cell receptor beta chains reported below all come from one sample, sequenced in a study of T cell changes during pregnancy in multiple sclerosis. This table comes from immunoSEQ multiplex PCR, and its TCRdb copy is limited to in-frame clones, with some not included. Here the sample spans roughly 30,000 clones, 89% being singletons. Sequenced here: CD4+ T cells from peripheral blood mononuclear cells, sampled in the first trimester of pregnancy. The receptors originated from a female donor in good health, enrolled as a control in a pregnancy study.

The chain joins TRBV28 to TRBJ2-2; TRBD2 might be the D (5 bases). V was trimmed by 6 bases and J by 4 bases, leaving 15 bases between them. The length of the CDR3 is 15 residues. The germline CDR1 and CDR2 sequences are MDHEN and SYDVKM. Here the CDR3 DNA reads TGTGCCAGCAGACCACCAGGACTTCTCACCGGGGAGCTGTTTTTT. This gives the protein CASRPPGLLTGELFF.

The CDR3 is CASSLTREDEKLFF. In nucleotides, the CDR3 is TGTGCCAGCAGCCTAACCCGGGAGGATGAAAAACTGTTTTTT. The rearrangement links TRBV7-2 to TRBJ1-4; D is ambiguous. Trimming cost V 5 bases and J 6 bases, with 13 bases left between them. The CDR3 contains 14 residues. Looked up from germline, CDR1 is SGHTA and CDR2 is FQGNSA.

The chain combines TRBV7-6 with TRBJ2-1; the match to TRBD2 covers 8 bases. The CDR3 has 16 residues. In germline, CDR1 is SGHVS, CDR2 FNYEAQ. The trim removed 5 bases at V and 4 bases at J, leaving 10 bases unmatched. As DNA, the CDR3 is TGTGCCAGCAGCACCCGACCTAGCGGGCCTTACAATGAGCAGTTCTTC. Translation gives CASSTRPSGPYNEQFF.

CDR3 bases: TGTGCCAGCTCACCTATCCCCCAAGCGGGACGTCTCGACGAGCAGTACTTC. Its protein is CASSPIPQAGRLDEQYF. The chain uses TRBV18 and TRBJ2-7, with 7 bases matching TRBD2. The germline V gene encodes CDR1 KGHSH and CDR2 LQKENI. This CDR3 is built from 17 residues. V was clipped by 3 bases and J by 5 bases; unmatched bases: 16.

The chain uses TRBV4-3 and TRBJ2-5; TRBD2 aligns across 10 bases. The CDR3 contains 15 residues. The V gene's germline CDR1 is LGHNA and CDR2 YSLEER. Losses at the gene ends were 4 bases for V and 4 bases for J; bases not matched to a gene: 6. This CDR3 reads CASSLAGGRGETQYF. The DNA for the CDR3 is TGCGCCAGCAGCCTAGCGGGAGGTCGTGGAGAGACCCAGTACTTC.

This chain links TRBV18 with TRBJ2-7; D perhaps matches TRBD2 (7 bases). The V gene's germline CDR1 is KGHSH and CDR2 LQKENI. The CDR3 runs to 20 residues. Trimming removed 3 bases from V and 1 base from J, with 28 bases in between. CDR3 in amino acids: CASSPLSGTLKGGRSYEQYF. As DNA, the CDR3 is TGTGCCAGCTCACCTCTGTCCGGGACGCTAAAGGGGGGGAGGTCCTACGAGCAGTACTTC. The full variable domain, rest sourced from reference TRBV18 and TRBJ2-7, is NAGVMQNPRHLVRRRGQEARLRCSPMKGHSHVYWYRQLPEEGLKFMVYLQKENIIDESGMPKERFSAEFPKEGPSILRIQQVVRGDSAAYFCASSPLSGTLKGGRSYEQYFGPGTRLTVT.

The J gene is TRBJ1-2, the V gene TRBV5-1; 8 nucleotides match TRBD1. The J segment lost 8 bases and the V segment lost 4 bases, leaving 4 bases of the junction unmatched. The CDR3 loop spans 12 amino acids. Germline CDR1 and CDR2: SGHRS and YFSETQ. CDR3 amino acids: CASSPGQGGYTF. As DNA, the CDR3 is TGCGCCAGCAGCCCCGGACAGGGCGGCTACACCTTC.

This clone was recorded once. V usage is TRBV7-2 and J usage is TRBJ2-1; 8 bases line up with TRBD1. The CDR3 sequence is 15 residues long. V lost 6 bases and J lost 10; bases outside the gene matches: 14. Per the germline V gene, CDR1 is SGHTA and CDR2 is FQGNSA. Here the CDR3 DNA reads TGTGCCAGCAGGCCACCCGGGACAGGTCTTGGGGAGCAGTTCTTC. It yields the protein CASRPPGTGLGEQFF.

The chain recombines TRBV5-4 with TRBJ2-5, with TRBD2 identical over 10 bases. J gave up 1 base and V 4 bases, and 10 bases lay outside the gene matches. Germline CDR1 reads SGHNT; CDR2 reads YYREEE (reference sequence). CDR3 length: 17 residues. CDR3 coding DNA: TGTGCCAGCAGCCGAACAAAGCTAGCGGGGGCCCAAGAGACCCAGTACTTC. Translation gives CASSRTKLAGAQETQYF. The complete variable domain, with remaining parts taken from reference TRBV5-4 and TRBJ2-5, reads ETGVTQSPTHLIKTRGQQVTLRCSSQSGHNTVSWYQQALGQGPQFIFQYYREEENGRGNFPPRFSGLQFPNYSSELNVNALELDDSALYLCASSRTKLAGAQETQYFGPGTRLLVL.

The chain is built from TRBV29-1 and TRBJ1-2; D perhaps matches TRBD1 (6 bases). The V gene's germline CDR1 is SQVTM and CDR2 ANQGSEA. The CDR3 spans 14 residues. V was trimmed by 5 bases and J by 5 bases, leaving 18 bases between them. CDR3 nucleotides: TGCAGCGTTCTCGAGCCGGGACAAGTTTATGGCTACACCTTC. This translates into CSVLEPGQVYGYTF.

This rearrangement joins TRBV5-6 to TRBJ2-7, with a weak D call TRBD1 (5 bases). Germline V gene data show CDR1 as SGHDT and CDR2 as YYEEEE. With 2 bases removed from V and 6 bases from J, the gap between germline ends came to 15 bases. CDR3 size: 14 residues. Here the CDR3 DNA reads TGTGCCAGCAGCTTCCGTCAGGGCCTTAGCGAGCAGTACTTC. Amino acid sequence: CASSFRQGLSEQYF.

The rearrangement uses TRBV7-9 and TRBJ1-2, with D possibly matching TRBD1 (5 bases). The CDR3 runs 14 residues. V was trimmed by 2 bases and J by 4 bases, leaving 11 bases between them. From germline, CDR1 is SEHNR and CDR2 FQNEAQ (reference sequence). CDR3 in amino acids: CASSLSGTGYGYTF. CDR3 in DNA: TGTGCCAGCAGCTTATCTGGAACAGGCTATGGCTACACCTTC.

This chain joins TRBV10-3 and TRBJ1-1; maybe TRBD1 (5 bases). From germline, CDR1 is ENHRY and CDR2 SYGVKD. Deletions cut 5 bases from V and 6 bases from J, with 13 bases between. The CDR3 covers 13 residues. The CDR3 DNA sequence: TGTGCCATCAGTAGGGGCACCATGTCTGAAGCTTTCTTT. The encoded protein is CAISRGTMSEAFF.

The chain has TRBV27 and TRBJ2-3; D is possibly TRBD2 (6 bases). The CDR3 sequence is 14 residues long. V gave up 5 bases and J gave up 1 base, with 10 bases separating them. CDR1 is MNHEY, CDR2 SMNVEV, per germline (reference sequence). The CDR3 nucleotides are TGTGCCAGCAGTCTGCGGGACCGCACAGATACGCAGTATTTT. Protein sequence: CASSLRDRTDTQYF.

The CDR3 DNA follows: TGTGCCAGCAGCTCGATTAAGGGAGCCTCCTACAATGAGCAGTTCTTC. Amino acids: CASSSIKGASYNEQFF. The chain links TRBV7-6 to TRBJ2-1; tentative D call: TRBD2 (5 bases). Trimming removed 4 bases from V and 0 bases from J, with 13 bases in between. CDR3 size: 16 residues. The germline V gene has CDR1 SGHVS and CDR2 FNYEAQ.

The CDR3 loop is CASSPGQGNNEQFF. CDR3 coding DNA: TGTGCCAGCAGCCCGGGACAGGGGAACAATGAGCAGTTCTTC. The chain uses TRBV9 and TRBJ2-1, with TRBD1 matching over 10 bases. The CDR3 spans 14 residues. V was pared by 4 bases and J by 5 bases, with 3 bases of the junction left unmatched. Germline loops: CDR1 SGDLS, CDR2 YYNGEE.

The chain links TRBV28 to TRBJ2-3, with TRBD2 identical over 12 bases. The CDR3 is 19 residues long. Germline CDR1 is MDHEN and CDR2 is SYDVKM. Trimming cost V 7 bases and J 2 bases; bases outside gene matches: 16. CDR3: CASTDIPFTSGGFTDTQYF. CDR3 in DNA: TGTGCCAGCACCGATATCCCTTTTACTAGCGGGGGGTTCACAGATACGCAGTATTTT.

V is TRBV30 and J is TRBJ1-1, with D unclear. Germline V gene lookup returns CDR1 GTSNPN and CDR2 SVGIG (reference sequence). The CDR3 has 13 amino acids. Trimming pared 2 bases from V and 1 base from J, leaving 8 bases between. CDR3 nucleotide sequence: TGTGCCTGGAGTCTACGGTGGAACACTGAAGCTTTCTTT. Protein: CAWSLRWNTEAFF.

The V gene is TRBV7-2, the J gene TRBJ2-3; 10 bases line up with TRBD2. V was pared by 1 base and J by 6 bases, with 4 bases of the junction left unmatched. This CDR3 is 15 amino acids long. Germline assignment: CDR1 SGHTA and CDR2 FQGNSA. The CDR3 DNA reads TGTGCCAGCAGCTTAGTAGCGGGAGGCGGGGATACGCAGTATTTT. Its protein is CASSLVAGGGDTQYF.

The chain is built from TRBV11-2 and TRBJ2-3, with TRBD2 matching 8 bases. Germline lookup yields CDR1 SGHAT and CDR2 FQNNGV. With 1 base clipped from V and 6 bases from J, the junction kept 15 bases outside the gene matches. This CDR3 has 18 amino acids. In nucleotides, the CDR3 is TGTGCCAGCAGCTTAGCCCCAGTTGGGAGCGGGGGCGAGGATACGCAGTATTTT. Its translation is CASSLAPVGSGGEDTQYF.

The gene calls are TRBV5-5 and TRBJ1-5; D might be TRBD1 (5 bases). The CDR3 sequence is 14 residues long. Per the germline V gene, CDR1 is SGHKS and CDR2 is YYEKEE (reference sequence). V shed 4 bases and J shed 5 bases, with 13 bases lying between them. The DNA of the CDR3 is TGTGCCAGCAGCCAAGGACAAGCCCATCAGCCCCAGCATTTT. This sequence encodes CASSQGQAHQPQHF. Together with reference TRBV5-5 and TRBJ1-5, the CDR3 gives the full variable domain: DAGVTQSPTHLIKTRGQQVTLRCSPISGHKSVSWYQQVLGQGPQFIFQYYEKEERGRGNFPDRFSARQFPNYSSELNVNALLLGDSALYLCASSQGQAHQPQHFGDGTRLSIL.

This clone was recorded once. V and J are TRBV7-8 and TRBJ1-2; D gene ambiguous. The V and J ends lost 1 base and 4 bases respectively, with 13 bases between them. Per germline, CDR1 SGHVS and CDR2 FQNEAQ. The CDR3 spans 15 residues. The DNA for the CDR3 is TGTGCCAGCAGCTTAGATGTCAGGAGGTTCTATGGCTACACCTTC. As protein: CASSLDVRRFYGYTF.

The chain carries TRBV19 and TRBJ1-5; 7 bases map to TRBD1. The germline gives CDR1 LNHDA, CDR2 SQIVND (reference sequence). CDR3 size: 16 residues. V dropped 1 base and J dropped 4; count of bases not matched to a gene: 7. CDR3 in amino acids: CASSIAPGQKNQPQHF. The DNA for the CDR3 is TGTGCCAGTAGTATAGCTCCGGGACAGAAGAATCAGCCCCAGCATTTT.

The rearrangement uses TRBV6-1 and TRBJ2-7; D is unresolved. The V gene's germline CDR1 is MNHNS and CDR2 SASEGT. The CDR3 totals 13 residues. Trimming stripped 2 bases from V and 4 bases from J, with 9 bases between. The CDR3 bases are TGTGCCAGCAGTGAATCCACAGCATACGAGCAGTACTTC. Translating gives CASSESTAYEQYF.

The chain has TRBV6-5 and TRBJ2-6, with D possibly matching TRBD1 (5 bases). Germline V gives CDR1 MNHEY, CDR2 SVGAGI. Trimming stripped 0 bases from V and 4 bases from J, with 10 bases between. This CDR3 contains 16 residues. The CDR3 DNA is TGTGCCAGCAGTTACTCGGGGCCCTCCGGGGCCAACGTCCTGACTTTC. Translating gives CASSYSGPSGANVLTF.

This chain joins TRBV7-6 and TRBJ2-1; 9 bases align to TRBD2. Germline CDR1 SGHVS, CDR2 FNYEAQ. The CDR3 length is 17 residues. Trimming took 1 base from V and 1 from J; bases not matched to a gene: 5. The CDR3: CASSLGSGSISYNEQFF. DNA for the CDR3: TGTGCCAGCAGCTTAGGTAGCGGGAGTATTTCCTACAATGAGCAGTTCTTC.

CDR3 in amino acids: CASSATGNTEAFF. For the CDR3, the DNA is TGTGCCAGCTCGGCGACAGGGAACACTGAAGCTTTCTTT. The rearrangement joins TRBV18 to TRBJ1-1, with D tentatively TRBD1 (6 bases). Trimming removed 6 bases from V and 1 base from J, with 9 bases in between. This CDR3 region has 13 residues. Germline assignment: CDR1 KGHSH and CDR2 LQKENI.